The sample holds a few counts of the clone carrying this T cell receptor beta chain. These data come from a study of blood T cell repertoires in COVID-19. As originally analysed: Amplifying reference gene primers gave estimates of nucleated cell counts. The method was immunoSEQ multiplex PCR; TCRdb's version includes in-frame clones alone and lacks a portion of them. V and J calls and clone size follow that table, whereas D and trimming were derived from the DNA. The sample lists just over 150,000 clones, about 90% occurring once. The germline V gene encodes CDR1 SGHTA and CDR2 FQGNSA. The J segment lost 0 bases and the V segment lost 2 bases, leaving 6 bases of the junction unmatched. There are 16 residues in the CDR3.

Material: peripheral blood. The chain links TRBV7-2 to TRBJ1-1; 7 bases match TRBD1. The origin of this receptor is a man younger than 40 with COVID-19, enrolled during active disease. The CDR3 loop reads CASSLLKGAVNTEAFF. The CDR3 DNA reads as TGTGCCAGCAGCTTATTAAAGGGGGCGGTGAACACTGAAGCTTTCTTT. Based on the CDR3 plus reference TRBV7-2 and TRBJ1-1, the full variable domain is GAGVSQSPSNKVTEKGKDVELRCDPISGHTALYWYRQSLGQGLEFLIYFQGNSAPDKSGLPSDRFSAERTGGSVSTLTIQRTQQEDSAVYLCASSLLKGAVNTEAFFGQGTRLTVV.